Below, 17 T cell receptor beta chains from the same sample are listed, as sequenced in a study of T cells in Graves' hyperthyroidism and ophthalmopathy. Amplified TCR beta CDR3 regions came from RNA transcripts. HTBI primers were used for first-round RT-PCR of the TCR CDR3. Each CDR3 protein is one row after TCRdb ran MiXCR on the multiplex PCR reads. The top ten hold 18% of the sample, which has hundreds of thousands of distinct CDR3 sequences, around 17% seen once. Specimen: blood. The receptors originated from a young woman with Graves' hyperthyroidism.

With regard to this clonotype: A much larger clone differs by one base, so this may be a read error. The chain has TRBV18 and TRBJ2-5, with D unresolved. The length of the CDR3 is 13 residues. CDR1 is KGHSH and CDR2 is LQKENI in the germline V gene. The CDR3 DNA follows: TGTGCCAGCTCCCCTGAGAGCAAAGAGGCCCAGTACTTC. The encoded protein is CASSPESKEAQYF.

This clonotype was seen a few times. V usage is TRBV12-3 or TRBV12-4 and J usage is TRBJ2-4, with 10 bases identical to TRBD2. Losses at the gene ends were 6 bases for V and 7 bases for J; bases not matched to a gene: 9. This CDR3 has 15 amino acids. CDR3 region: CASSPSGGVWNIQYF. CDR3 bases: TGTGCCAGCAGCCCAAGCGGGGGGGTTTGGAACATTCAGTACTTC.

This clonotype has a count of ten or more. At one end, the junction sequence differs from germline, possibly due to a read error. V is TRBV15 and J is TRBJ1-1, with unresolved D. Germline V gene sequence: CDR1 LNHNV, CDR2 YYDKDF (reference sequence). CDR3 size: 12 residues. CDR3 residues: CATSRPNAEAFF. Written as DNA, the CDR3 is TGTGCCACCAGCCGCCCGAACGCTGAAGCTTTCTTT.

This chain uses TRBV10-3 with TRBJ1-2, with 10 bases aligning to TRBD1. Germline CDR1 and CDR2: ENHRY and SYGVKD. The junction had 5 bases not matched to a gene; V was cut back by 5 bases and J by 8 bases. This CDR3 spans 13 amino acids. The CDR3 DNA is TGTGCCATCAGTACAAGACAGGGGGCGGGCTACACCTTC. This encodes CAISTRQGAGYTF.

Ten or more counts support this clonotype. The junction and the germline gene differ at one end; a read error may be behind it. The CDR3, as DNA: TGTGCCAGCAATGCACAGGGTAACACAGGTACGCAGTATTTT. It translates to CASNAQGNTGTQYF. V usage is TRBV12-3 or TRBV12-4 and J usage is TRBJ2-3, with D perhaps TRBD1 (6 bases). This CDR3 has 14 amino acids.

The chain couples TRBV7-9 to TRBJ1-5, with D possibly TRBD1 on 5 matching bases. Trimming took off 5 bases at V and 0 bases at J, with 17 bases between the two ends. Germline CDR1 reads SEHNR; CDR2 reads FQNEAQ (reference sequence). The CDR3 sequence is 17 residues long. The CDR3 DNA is TGTGCCAGCAGCAAAGACAGAGGAGTATATAGCAATCAGCCCCAGCATTTT. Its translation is CASSKDRGVYSNQPQHF. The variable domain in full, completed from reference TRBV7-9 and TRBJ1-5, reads DTGVSQNPRHKITKRGQNVTFRCDPISEHNRLYWYRQTLGQGPEFLTYFQNEAQLEKSRLLSDRFSAERPKGSFSTLEIQRTEQGDSAMYLCASSKDRGVYSNQPQHFGDGTRLSIL.

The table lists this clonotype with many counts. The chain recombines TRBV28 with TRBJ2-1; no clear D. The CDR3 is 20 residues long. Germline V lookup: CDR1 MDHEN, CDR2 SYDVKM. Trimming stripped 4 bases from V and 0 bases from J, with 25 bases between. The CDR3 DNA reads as TGTGCCAGCAGTTCTCTGGCTAGAACGACCGACAAGGGCTCCTACAATGAGCAGTTCTTC. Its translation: CASSSLARTTDKGSYNEQFF.

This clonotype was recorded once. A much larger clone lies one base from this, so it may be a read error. The chain's CDR3 is CAASRDLGGLADNEQFF. The CDR3 nucleotides read TGTGCCGCCAGCAGAGATCTGGGGGGGCTAGCGGACAATGAGCAGTTCTTC. The V and J genes are TRBV15 and TRBJ2-1; TRBD2 is a possible D gene (7 bases). The CDR3 contains 17 residues. CDR1 LNHNV and CDR2 YYDKDF come from the germline V gene (reference sequence).

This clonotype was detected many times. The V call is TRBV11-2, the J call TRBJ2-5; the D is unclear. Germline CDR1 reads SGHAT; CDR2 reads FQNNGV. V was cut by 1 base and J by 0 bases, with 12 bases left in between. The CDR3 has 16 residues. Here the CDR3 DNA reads TGTGCCAGCAGCTTAGGTAACGGGCCGTACCAAGAGACCCAGTACTTC. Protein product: CASSLGNGPYQETQYF. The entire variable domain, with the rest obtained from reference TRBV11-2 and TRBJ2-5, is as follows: EAGVAQSPRYKIIEKRQSVAFWCNPISGHATLYWYQQILGQGPKLLIQFQNNGVVDDSQLPKDRFSAERLKGVDSTLKIQPAKLEDSAVYLCASSLGNGPYQETQYFGPGTRLLVL.

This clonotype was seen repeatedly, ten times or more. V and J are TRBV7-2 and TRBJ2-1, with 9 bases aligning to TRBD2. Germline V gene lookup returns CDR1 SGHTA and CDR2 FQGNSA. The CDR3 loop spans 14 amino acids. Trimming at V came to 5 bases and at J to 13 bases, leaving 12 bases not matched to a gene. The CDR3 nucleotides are TGTGCCAGCAGCACAGCGGGGGGCCTTTGGAGTCAGTTCTTC. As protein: CASSTAGGLWSQFF.

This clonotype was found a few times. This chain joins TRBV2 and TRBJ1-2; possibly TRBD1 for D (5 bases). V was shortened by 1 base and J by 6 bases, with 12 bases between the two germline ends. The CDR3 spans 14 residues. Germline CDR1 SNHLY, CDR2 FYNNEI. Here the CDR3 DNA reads TGTGCCAGCAGTGAAGGAGTCAGGGTGAATGGCTACACCTTC. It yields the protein CASSEGVRVNGYTF.

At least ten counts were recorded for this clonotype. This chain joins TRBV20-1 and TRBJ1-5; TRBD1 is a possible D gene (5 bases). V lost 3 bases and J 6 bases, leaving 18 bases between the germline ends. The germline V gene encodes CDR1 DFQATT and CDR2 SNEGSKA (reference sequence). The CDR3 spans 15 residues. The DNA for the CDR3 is TGCAGTGCTAGGCAAGGGGACGGGGGAAGTCAGCCCCAGCATTTT. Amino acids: CSARQGDGGSQPQHF.

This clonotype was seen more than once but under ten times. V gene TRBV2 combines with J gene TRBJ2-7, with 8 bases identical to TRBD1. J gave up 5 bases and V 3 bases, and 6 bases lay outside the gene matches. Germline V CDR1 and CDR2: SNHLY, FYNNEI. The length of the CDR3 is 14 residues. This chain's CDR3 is CASSERTGNHEQYF. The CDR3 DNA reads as TGTGCCAGCAGTGAGAGGACAGGGAACCACGAGCAGTACTTC.

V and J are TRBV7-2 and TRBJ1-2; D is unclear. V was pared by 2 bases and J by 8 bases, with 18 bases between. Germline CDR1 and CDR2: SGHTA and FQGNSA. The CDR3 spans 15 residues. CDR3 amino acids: CASSLLWSSRRGYTF. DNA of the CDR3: TGTGCCAGCAGCTTATTGTGGAGCTCACGGAGGGGCTACACCTTC. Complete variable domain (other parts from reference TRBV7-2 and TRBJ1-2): GAGVSQSPSNKVTEKGKDVELRCDPISGHTALYWYRQSLGQGLEFLIYFQGNSAPDKSGLPSDRFSAERTGGSVSTLTIQRTQQEDSAVYLCASSLLWSSRRGYTFGSGTRLTVV.

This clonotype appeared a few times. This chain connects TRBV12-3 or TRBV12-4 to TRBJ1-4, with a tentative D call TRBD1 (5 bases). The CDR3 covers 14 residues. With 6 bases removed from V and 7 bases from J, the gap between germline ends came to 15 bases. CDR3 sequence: CASRPGLEREKLFF. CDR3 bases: TGTGCCAGCAGGCCGGGACTGGAGCGTGAAAAACTGTTTTTT.

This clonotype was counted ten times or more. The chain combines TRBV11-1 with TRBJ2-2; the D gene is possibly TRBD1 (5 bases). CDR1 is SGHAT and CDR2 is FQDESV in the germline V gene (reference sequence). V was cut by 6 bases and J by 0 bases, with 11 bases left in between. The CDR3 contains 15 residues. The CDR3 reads CASRETDANTGELFF. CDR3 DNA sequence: TGTGCCAGCAGAGAGACAGACGCGAACACCGGGGAGCTGTTTTTT. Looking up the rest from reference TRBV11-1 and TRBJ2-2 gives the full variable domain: EAEVAQSPRYKITEKSQAVAFWCDPISGHATLYWYRQILGQGPELLVQFQDESVVDDSQLPKDRFSAERLKGVDSTLKIQPAELGDSAMYLCASRETDANTGELFFGEGSRLTVL.

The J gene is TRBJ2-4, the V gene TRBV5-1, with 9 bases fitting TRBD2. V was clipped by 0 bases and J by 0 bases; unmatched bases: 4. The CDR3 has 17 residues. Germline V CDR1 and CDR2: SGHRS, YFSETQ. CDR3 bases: TGCGCCAGCAGCTTGGGGGGACTAGCAGTAGCCAAAAACATTCAGTACTTC. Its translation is CASSLGGLAVAKNIQYF.